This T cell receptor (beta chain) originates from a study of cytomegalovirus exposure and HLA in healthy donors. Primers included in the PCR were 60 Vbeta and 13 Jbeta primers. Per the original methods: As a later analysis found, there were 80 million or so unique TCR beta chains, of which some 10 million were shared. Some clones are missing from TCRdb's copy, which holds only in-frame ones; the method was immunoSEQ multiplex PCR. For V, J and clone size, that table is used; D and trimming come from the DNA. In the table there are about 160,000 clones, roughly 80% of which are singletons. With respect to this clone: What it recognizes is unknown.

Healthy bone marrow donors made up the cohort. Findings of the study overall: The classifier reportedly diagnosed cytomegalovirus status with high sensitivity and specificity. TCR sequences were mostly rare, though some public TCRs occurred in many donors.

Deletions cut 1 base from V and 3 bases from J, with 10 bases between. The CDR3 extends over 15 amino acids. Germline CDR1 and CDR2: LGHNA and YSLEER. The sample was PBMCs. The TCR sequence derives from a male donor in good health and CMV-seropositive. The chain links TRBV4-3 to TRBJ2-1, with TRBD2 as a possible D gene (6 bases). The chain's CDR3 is CASSQVAGIYNEQFF. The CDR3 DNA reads TGCGCCAGCAGCCAAGTTGCGGGGATCTACAATGAGCAGTTCTTC.